This TCR beta chain was recorded in a study of beta chain features in type 1 diabetes. This clone appeared a few times. Investigators reverse transcribed all isolated RNA, so they sequenced expressed TCRB transcripts. Naive, central memory and regulatory T cell samples yielded approximately 3.3 million reads on average. Profiling relied on immunoSEQ multiplex PCR, and the TCRdb table lists in-frame clones only, not all of them. Of about 410,000 clones in the sample, about 15% are singletons; the top ten hold approximately 0.035%. Purities over 95% were achieved in all sorted populations. The specimen sequenced was naive CD4+ T cells from blood. The sequence came from a man aged 30 to 39 in good health.

CDR3 coding DNA: TGTGCCAGCAGCCCTTGGGCTAGCGGACCCGGGGGTTACAATGAGCAGTTCTTC. Amino acid sequence: CASSPWASGPGGYNEQFF. The chain uses TRBV14 and TRBJ2-1; TRBD2 matches at 7 bases. Germline CDR1 reads SGHDN; CDR2 reads FVKESK. The CDR3 is made up of 18 amino acids. The V segment lost 4 bases and the J segment 4 bases; nucleotides outside the gene matches: 16.